This TCR beta chain was sequenced during a study of T cell responses to AZD1222 COVID-19 vaccine. Generated by immunoSEQ multiplex PCR, the TCRdb table keeps only in-frame clones and is missing some. The sample contains 120,000 or so clones, roughly nine tenths of which appear only once. Trimming took 2 bases from V and 7 from J, leaving 8 bases between them. Looked up from germline, CDR1 is LGHDT and CDR2 is YNNKEL (reference sequence). The CDR3 consists of 13 residues. This TCR was recovered from an adult in good health. The chain has TRBV3-1 (or the pseudogene TRBV3-2) and TRBJ1-4; D unresolved. This specimen consisted of peripheral blood, obtained on day 0 of AZD1222 vaccination. CDR3 sequence: CASSQKRVEKLFF. The CDR3 DNA is TGTGCCAGCAGCCAAAAGAGGGTTGAAAAACTGTTTTTT.